The subject of this entry is one TCR beta chain. This entry belongs to a study of blood T cell repertoires in COVID-19. Study as a whole: From the United States, Italy and Spain came samples of acute and convalescent COVID-19. T cells, B-cell-depleted T cells, or PBMCs provided the cDNA or gDNA that served as material.

Per the original methods: It was from reference gene primer amplification that nucleated cell counts were estimated. Sequencing used immunoSEQ multiplex PCR; TCRdb keeps in-frame clones, though not all of them. V and J calls and clone size are those listed in that table; D and trimming were worked out from the DNA. The sample lists roughly 30,000 clones, 80% to 90% occurring once. Germline CDR1 is MNHEY and CDR2 is SVGEGT. V shed 2 bases and J 8 bases; nucleotides not matched to a gene: 3. The CDR3 loop spans 15 amino acids. The rearrangement joins TRBV6-2 or TRBV6-3 to TRBJ2-1; 13 positions match TRBD2. Sample: peripheral blood. The source is a human donor with acute or convalescent COVID-19. The donor label of this sample is uncertain. The CDR3 sequence is CASSYGTSGKDEQFF. The DNA of the CDR3 is TGTGCCAGCAGTTACGGGACTAGCGGGAAGGATGAGCAGTTCTTC.